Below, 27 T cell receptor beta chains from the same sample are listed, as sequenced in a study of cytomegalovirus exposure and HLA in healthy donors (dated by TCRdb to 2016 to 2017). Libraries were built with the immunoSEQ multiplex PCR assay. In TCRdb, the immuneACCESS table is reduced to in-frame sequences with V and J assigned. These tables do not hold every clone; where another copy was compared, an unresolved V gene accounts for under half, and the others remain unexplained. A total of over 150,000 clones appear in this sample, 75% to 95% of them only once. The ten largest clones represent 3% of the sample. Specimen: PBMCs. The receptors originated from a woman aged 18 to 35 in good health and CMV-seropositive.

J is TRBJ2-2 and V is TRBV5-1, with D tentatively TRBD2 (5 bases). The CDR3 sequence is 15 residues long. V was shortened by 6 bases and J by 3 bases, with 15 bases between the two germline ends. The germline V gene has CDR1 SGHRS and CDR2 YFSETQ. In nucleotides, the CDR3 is TGCGCCAGCAACCGGATCGGGATTGACACCGGGGAGCTGTTTTTT. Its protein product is CASNRIGIDTGELFF.

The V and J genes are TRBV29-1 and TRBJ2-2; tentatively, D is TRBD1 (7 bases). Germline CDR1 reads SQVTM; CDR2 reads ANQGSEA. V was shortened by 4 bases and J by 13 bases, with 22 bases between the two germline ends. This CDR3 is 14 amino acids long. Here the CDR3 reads CSVAQTGRRGGLFF. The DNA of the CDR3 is TGCAGCGTTGCCCAGACAGGGCGCAGGGGAGGGCTGTTTTTT.

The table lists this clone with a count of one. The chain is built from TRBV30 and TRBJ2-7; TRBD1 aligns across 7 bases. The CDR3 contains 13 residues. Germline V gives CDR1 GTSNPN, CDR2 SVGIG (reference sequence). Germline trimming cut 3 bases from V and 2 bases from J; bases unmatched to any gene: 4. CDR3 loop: CAWRVQGAYEQYF. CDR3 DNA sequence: TGTGCCTGGAGAGTTCAGGGGGCCTACGAGCAGTACTTC.

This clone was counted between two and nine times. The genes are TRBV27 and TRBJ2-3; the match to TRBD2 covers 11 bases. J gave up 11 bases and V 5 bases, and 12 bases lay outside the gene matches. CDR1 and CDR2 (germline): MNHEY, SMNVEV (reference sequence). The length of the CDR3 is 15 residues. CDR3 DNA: TGTGCCAGCAGTCATACTAGCGGGAGCCCCACAATGCAGTATTTT. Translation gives CASSHTSGSPTMQYF.

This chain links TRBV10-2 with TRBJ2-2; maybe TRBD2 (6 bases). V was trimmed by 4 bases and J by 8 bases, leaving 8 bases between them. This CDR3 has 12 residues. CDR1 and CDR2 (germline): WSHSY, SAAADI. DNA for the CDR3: TGCGCCAGCAGTGTAGGGAGGGGGGAGCTGTTTTTT. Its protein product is CASSVGRGELFF.

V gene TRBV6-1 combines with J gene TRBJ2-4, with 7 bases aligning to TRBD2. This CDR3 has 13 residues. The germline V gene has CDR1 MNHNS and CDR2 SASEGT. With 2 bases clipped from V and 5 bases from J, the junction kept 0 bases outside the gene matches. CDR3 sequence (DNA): TGTGCCAGCAGTGAACGGGAGGAAAACATTCAGTACTTC. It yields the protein CASSEREENIQYF.

CDR3 loop: CASSRGSINTGELFF. The CDR3 bases are TGTGCCAGCTCACGCGGGAGTATCAACACCGGGGAGCTGTTTTTT. This sequence joins TRBV6-5 and TRBJ2-2; 7 bases are a match to TRBD2. The trim removed 8 bases at V and 2 bases at J, leaving 8 bases unmatched. The CDR3 is made up of 15 amino acids. Germline values: CDR1 MNHEY, CDR2 SVGAGI.

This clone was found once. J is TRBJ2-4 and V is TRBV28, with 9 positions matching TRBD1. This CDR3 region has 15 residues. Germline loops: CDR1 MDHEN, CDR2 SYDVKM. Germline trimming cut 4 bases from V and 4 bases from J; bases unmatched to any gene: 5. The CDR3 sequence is CASSSPGTGKNIQYF. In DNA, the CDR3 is TGTGCCAGCAGTTCCCCCGGGACAGGGAAAAACATTCAGTACTTC.

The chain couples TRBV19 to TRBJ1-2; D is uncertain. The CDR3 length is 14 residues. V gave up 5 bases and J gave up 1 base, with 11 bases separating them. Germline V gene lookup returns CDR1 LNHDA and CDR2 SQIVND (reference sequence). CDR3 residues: CASSLTGINYGYTF. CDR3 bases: TGTGCCAGTAGTCTCACCGGGATTAACTATGGCTACACCTTC.

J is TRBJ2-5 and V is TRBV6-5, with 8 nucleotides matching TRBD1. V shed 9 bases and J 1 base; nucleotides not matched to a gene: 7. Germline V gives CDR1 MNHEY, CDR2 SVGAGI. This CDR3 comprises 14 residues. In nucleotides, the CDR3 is TGTGCCAGTCTTTCCACAGGGGGCCAAGAGACCCAGTACTTC. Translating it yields CASLSTGGQETQYF.

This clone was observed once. The CDR3 DNA follows: TGTGCCAGCATCCGACAGGGGTCATCCTACGAGCAGTACTTC. It encodes CASIRQGSSYEQYF. The chain is built from TRBV28 and TRBJ2-7, with TRBD1 matching over 8 bases. The length of the CDR3 is 14 residues. J was trimmed by 1 base and V by 7 bases; bases with no gene match: 6. Germline V gene sequence: CDR1 MDHEN, CDR2 SYDVKM. Together with reference TRBV28 and TRBJ2-7, the CDR3 gives the full variable domain: DVKVTQSSRYLVKRTGEKVFLECVQDMDHENMFWYRQDPGLGLRLIYFSYDVKMKEKGDIPEGYSVSREKKERFSLILESASTNQTSMYLCASIRQGSSYEQYFGPGTRLTVT.

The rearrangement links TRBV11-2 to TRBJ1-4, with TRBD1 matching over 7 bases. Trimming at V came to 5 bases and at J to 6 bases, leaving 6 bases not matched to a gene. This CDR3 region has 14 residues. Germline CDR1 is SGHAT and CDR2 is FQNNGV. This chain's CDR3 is CASSLIDRDEKLFF. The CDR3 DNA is TGTGCCAGCAGCCTCATCGACAGGGATGAAAAACTGTTTTTT.

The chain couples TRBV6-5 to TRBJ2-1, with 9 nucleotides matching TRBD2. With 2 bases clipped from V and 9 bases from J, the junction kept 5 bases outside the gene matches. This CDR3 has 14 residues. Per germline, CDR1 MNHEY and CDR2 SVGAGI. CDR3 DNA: TGTGCCAGCAGTTACGCGGGGGGGCTCGGTGAGCAGTTCTTC. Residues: CASSYAGGLGEQFF.

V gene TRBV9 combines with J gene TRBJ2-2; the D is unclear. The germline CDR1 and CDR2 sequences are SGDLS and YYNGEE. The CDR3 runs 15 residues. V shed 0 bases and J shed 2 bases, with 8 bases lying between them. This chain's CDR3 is CASSVGSYNTGELFF. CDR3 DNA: TGTGCCAGCAGCGTAGGAAGCTATAACACCGGGGAGCTGTTTTTT.

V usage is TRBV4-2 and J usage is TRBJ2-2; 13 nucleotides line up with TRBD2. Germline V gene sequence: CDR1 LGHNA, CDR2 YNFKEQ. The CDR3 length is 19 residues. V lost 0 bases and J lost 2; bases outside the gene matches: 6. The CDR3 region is CASSQEGTSGRANTGELFF. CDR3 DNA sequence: TGTGCCAGCAGCCAAGAGGGTACTAGCGGGAGGGCAAACACCGGGGAGCTGTTTTTT.

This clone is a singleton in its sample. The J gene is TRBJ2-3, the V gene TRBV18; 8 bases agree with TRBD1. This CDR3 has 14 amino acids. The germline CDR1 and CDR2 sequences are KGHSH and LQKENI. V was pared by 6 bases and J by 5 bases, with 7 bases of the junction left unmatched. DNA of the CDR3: TGTGCCAGCTCGATAAACGGACAGGGAGATACGCAGTATTTT. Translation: CASSINGQGDTQYF. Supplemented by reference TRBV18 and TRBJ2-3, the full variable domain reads NAGVMQNPRHLVRRRGQEARLRCSPMKGHSHVYWYRQLPEEGLKFMVYLQKENIIDESGMPKERFSAEFPKEGPSILRIQQVVRGDSAAYFCASSINGQGDTQYFGPGTRLTVL.

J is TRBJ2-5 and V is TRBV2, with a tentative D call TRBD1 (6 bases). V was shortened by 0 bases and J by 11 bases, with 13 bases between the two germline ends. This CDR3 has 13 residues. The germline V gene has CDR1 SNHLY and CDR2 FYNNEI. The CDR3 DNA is TGTGCCAGCAGTGAAGCCCTGGGACATTCGCAGTACTTC. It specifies CASSEALGHSQYF.

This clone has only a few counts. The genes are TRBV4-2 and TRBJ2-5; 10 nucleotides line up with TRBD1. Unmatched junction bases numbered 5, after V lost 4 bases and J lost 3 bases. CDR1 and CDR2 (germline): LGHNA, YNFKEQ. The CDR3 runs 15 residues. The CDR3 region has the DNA TGTGCCAGCAGCCGACAAGGGACAGGGGAAGAGACCCAGTACTTC. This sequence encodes CASSRQGTGEETQYF.

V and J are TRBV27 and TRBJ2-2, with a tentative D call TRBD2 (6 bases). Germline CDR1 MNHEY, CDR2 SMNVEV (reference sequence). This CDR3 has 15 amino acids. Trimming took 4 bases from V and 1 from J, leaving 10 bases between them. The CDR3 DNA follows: TGTGCCAGCAGTTCCGGGACTCAGAACACCGGGGAGCTGTTTTTT. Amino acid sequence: CASSSGTQNTGELFF.

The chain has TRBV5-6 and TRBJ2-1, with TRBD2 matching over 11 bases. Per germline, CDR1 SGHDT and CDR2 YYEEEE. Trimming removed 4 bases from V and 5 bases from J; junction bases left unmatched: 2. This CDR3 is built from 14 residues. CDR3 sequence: CASSPGLADNEQFF. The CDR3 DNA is TGTGCCAGCAGCCCGGGACTAGCGGACAATGAGCAGTTCTTC.

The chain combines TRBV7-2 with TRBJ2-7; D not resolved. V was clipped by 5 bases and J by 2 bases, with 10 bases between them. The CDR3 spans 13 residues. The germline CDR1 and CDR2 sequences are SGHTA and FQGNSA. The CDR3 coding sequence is TGTGCCAGCAGCGCTATGGTTACCTACGAGCAGTACTTC. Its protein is CASSAMVTYEQYF. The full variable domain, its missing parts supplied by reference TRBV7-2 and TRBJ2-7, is GAGVSQSPSNKVTEKGKDVELRCDPISGHTALYWYRQSLGQGLEFLIYFQGNSAPDKSGLPSDRFSAERTGGSVSTLTIQRTQQEDSAVYLCASSAMVTYEQYFGPGTRLTVT.

In nucleotides, the CDR3 is TGTGCCAGCAGCATCGGGACAGGGAAGATCTACGAGCAGTACTTC. This sequence encodes CASSIGTGKIYEQYF. This rearrangement joins TRBV7-2 to TRBJ2-7; 9 positions agree with TRBD1. Unmatched junction bases numbered 8, after V lost 5 bases and J lost 3 bases. CDR1 is SGHTA, CDR2 FQGNSA, per germline. The CDR3 spans 15 residues.

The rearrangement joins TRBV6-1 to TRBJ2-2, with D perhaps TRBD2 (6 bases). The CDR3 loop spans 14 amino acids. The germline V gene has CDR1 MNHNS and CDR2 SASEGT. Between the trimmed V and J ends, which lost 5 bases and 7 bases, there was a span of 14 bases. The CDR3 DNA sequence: TGTGCCAGCAGTTTCGGGGAGGTGGGCGGGGAGCTGTTTTTT. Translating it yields CASSFGEVGGELFF.

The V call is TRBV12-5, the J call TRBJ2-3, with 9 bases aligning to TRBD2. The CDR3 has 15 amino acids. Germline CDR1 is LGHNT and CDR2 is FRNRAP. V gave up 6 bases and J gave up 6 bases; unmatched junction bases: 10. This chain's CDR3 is CASGLGAGGADTQYF. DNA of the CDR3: TGTGCTAGTGGCCTCGGCGCGGGGGGGGCGGATACGCAGTATTTT.

Here the CDR3 reads CASSLFPGQASYNEQFF. CDR3 DNA sequence: TGTGCCAGCAGTTTATTCCCGGGACAGGCCAGCTACAATGAGCAGTTCTTC. This rearrangement joins TRBV28 to TRBJ2-1, with 8 nucleotides matching TRBD1. J lost 3 bases, V lost 1 base, and 8 bases had no gene match. Germline CDR1 is MDHEN and CDR2 is SYDVKM. This CDR3 region has 17 residues.

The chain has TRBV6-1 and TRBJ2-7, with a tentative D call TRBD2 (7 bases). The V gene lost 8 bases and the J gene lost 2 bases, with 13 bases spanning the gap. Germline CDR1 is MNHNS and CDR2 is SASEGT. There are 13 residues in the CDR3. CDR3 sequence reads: CASEGGEAYEQYF. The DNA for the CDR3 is TGTGCCAGCGAGGGGGGGGAGGCCTACGAGCAGTACTTC.

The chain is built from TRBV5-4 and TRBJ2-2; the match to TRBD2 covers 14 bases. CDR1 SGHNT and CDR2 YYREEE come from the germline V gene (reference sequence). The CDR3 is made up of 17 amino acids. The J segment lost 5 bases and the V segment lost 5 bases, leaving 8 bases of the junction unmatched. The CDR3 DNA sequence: TGTGCCAGCAGACAGGGACTAGCGGGAGTTAGTACCGGGGAGCTGTTTTTT. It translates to CASRQGLAGVSTGELFF.